This T cell receptor beta chain emerged from a study of cytomegalovirus exposure and HLA in healthy donors. Study overall: The roughly 120 validation repertoires, a later analysis reported, used the same platform as the approximately 670 repertoires from the first cohort. Study results and limitations: Both high specificity and high sensitivity reportedly marked the classifier's diagnosis of cytomegalovirus status.

The CDR3 contains 11 residues. CDR1 and CDR2 (germline): MDHEN, SYDVKM. V was clipped by 7 bases and J by 7 bases, with 9 bases between them. Assay used: immunoSEQ multiplex PCR; TCRdb lists only in-frame clones, some missing. The sample records 200,000 or so clones, roughly 82% being singletons. A note on this clone: The antigen is not known.

The sequence derives from a man aged 18 to 30 in good health and CMV-seropositive. This chain links TRBV28 with TRBJ2-3; tentatively, D is TRBD1 (5 bases). Specimen: PBMCs. In DNA form, the CDR3 reads TGTGCCAGCACAGGGCTACATACGCAGTATTTT. It yields the protein CASTGLHTQYF.